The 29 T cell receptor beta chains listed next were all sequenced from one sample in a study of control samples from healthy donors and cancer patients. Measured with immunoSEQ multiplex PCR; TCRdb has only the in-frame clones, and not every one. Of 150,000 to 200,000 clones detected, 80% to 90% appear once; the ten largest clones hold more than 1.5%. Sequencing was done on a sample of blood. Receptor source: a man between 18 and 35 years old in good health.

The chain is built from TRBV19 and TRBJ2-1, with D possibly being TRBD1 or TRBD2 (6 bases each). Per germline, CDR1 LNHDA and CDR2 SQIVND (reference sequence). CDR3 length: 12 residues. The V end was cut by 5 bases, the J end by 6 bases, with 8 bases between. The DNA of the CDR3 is TGTGCCAGTAGTGGAGGGGGCAATGAGCAGTTCTTC. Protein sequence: CASSGGGNEQFF. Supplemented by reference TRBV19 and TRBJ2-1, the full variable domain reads DGGITQSPKYLFRKEGQNVTLSCEQNLNHDAMYWYRQDPGQGLRLIYYSQIVNDFQKGDIAEGYSVSREKKESFPLTVTSAQKNPTAFYLCASSGGGNEQFFGPGTRLTVL.

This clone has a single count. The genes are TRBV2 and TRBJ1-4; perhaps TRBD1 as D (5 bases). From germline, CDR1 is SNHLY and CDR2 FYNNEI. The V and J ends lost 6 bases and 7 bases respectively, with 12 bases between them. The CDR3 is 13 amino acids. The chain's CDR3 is CASRAGSREKLFF. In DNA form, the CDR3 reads TGTGCCAGCAGGGCAGGGAGTCGTGAAAAACTGTTTTTT.

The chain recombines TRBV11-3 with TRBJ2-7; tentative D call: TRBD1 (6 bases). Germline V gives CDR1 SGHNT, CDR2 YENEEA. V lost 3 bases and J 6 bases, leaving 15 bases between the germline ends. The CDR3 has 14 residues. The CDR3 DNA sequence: TGTGCCAGCAGCTTGGGCAGGGGATTAGGCGAGCAGTACTTC. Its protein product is CASSLGRGLGEQYF. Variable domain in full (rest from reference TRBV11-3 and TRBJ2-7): EAGVVQSPRYKIIEKKQPVAFWCNPISGHNTLYWYLQNLGQGPELLIRYENEEAVDDSQLPKDRFSAERLKGVDSTLKIQPAELGDSAVYLCASSLGRGLGEQYFGPGTRLTVT.

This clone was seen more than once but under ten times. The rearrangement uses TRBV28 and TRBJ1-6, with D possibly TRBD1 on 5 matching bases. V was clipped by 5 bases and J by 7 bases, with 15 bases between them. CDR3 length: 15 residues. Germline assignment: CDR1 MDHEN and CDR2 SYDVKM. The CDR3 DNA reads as TGTGCCAGCAGTCCGACCGGGACGGAGAATTCACCCCTCCACTTT. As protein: CASSPTGTENSPLHF.

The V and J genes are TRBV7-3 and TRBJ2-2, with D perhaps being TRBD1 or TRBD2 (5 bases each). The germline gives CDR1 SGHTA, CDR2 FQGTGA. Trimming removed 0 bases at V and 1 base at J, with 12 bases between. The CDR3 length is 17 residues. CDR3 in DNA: TGTGCCAGCAGCTTAACGTCGAGGGGTGTGAACACCGGGGAGCTGTTTTTT. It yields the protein CASSLTSRGVNTGELFF.

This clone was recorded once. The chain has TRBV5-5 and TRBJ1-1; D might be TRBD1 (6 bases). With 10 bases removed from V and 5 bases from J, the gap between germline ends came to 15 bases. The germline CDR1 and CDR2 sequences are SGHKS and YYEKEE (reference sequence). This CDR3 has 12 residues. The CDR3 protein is CAWGRGVTEAFF. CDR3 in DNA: TGTGCCTGGGGCAGGGGTGTTACTGAAGCTTTCTTT. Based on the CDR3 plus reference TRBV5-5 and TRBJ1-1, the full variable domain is DAGVTQSPTHLIKTRGQQVTLRCSPISGHKSVSWYQQVLGQGPQFIFQYYEKEERGRGNFPDRFSARQFPNYSSELNVNALLLGDSALYLCAWGRGVTEAFFGQGTRLTVV.

The CDR3 nucleotides read TGTGCCAGCAGTGAACTTTCCCGAGCTAGCGGGGACGAGCAGTACTTC. Protein sequence: CASSELSRASGDEQYF. This chain joins TRBV2 and TRBJ2-7; 9 nucleotides agree with TRBD2. Trimming took 2 bases from V and 5 from J; bases not matched to a gene: 10. The V gene's germline CDR1 is SNHLY and CDR2 FYNNEI. This CDR3 contains 16 residues.

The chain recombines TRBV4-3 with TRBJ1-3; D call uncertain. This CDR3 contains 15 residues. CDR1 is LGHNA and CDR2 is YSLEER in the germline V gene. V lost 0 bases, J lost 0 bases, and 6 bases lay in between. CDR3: CASSQETFSGNTIYF. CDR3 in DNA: TGCGCCAGCAGCCAAGAAACTTTCTCTGGAAACACCATATATTTT.

CDR3 nucleotides: TGCGCCAGCAGCTTGGGTCGGCAGGGTAGAGTGGAGACCCAGTACTTC. Translated, it gives CASSLGRQGRVETQYF. This chain connects TRBV5-1 to TRBJ2-5; tentative D call: TRBD1 (5 bases). The V end lost 0 bases, the J end lost 5 bases, and 17 bases lay between the germline ends. Per germline, CDR1 SGHRS and CDR2 YFSETQ. CDR3 length: 16 amino acids.

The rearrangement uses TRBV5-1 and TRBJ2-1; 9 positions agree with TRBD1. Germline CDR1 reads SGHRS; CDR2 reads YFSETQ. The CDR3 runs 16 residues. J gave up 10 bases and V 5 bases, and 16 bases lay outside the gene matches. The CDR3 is CASRPPGQGVWEEQFF. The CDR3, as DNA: TGCGCCAGCAGACCCCCGGGACAGGGCGTTTGGGAGGAGCAGTTCTTC.

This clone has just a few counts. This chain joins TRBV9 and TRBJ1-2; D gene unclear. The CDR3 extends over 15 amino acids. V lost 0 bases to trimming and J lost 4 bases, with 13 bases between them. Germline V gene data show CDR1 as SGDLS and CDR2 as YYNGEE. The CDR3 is CASSVAGSSSYGYTF. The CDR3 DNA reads TGTGCCAGCAGCGTAGCTGGGTCGAGTTCCTATGGCTACACCTTC.

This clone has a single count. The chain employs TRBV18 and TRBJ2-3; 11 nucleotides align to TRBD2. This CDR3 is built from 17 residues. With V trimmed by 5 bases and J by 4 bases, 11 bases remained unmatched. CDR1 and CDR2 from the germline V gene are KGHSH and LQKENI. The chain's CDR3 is CASSSLAGGPRADTQYF. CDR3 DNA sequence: TGTGCCAGCTCAAGTTTAGCGGGGGGGCCGAGAGCAGATACGCAGTATTTT.

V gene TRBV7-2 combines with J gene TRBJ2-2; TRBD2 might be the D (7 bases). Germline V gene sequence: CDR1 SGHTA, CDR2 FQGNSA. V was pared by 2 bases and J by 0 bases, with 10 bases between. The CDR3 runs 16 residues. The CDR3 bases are TGTGCCAGCAGCTTACGGGGGGCGGCGAACACCGGGGAGCTGTTTTTT. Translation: CASSLRGAANTGELFF.

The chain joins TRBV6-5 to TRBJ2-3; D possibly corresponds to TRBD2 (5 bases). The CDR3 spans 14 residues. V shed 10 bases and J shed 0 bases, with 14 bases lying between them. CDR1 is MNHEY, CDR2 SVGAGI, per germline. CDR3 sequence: CATAGVSSTDTQYF. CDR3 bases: TGTGCCACTGCCGGGGTATCTAGCACAGATACGCAGTATTTT.

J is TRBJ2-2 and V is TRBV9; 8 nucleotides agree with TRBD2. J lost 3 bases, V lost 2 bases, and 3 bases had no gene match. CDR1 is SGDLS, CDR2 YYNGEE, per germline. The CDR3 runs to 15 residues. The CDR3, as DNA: TGTGCCAGCAGCGTTTGGCGGGGGGACACCGGGGAGCTGTTTTTT. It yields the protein CASSVWRGDTGELFF. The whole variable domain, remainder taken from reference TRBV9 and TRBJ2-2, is DSGVTQTPKHLITATGQRVTLRCSPRSGDLSVYWYQQSLDQGLQFLIQYYNGEERAKGNILERFSAQQFPDLHSELNLSSLELGDSALYFCASSVWRGDTGELFFGEGSRLTVL.

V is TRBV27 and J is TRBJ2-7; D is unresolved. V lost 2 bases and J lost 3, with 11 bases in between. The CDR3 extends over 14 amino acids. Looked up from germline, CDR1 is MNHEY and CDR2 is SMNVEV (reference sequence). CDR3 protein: CASSLRWKGYEQYF. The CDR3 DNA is TGTGCCAGCAGTTTAAGGTGGAAGGGCTACGAGCAGTACTTC.

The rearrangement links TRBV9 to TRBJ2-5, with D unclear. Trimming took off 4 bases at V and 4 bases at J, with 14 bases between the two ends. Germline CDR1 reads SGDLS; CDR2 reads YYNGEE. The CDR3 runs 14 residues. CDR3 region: CASSPPGGPETQYF. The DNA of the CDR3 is TGTGCCAGCAGCCCCCCCGGCGGACCAGAGACCCAGTACTTC.

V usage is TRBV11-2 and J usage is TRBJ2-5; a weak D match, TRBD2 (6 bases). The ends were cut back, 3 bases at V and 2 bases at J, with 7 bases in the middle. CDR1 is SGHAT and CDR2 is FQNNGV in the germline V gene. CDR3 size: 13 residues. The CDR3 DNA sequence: TGTGCCAGCAGCTTTGGGGGGCAAGAGACCCAGTACTTC. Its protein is CASSFGGQETQYF. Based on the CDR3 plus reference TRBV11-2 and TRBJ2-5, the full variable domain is EAGVAQSPRYKIIEKRQSVAFWCNPISGHATLYWYQQILGQGPKLLIQFQNNGVVDDSQLPKDRFSAERLKGVDSTLKIQPAKLEDSAVYLCASSFGGQETQYFGPGTRLLVL.

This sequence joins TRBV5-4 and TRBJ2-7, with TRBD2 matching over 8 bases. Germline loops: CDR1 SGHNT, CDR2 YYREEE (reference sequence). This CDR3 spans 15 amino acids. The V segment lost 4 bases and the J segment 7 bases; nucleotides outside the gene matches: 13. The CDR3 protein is CASSPPGPTGGEQYF. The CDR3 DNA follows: TGTGCCAGCAGCCCACCGGGACCTACGGGGGGGGAGCAGTACTTC.

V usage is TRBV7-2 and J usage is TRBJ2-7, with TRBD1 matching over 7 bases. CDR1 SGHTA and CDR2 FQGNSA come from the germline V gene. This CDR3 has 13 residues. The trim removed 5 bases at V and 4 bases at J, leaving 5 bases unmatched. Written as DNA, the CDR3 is TGTGCCAGCAGCCAGACGACAGGGTACGAGCAGTACTTC. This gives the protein CASSQTTGYEQYF.

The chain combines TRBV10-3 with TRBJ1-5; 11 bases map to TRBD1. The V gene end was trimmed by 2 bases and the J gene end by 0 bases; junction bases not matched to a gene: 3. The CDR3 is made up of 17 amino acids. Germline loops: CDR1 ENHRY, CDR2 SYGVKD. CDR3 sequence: CAISEGQGADSNQPQHF. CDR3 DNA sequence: TGTGCCATCAGTGAGGGACAGGGGGCCGATAGCAATCAGCCCCAGCATTTT.

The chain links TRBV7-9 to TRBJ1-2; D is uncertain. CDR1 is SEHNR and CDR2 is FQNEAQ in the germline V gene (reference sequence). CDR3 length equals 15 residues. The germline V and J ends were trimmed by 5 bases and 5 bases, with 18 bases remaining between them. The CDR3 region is CASSPVLQAPYGYTF. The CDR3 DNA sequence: TGTGCCAGCAGCCCCGTTCTCCAGGCTCCTTATGGCTACACCTTC.

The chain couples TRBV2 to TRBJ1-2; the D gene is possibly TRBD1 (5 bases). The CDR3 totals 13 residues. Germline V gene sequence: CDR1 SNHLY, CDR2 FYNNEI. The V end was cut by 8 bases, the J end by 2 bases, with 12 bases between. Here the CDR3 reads CASRDAQNYGYTF. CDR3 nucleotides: TGTGCCAGCCGGGACGCGCAAAACTATGGCTACACCTTC.

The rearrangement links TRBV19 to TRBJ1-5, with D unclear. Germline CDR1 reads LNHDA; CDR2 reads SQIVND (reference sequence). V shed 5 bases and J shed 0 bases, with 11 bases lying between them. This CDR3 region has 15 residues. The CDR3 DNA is TGTGCCAGTAGTCGGGTTCAGGCTAGCAATCAGCCCCAGCATTTT. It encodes CASSRVQASNQPQHF.

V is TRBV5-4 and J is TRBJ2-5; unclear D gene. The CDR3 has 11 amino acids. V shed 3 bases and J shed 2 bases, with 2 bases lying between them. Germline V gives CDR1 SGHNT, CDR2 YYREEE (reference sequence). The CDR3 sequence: CASSSQETQYF. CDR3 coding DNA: TGTGCCAGCAGCTCGCAAGAGACCCAGTACTTC. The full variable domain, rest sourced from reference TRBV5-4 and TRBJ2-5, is ETGVTQSPTHLIKTRGQQVTLRCSSQSGHNTVSWYQQALGQGPQFIFQYYREEENGRGNFPPRFSGLQFPNYSSELNVNALELDDSALYLCASSSQETQYFGPGTRLLVL.

The DNA of the CDR3 is TGTGCCAGCAGCTCAAGATGGGGGTATGAGCAGTTCTTC. Its translation: CASSSRWGYEQFF. The V and J genes are TRBV7-8 and TRBJ2-1; perhaps D is TRBD1 or TRBD2 (5 bases each). Per germline, CDR1 SGHVS and CDR2 FQNEAQ. Trimming stripped 4 bases from V and 8 bases from J, with 12 bases between. CDR3 length: 13 residues.

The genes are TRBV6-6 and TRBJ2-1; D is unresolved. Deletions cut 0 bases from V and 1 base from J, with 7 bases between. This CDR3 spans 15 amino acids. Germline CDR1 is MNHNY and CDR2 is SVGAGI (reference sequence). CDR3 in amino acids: CASSYSPPSYNEQFF. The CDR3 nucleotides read TGTGCCAGCAGTTACTCGCCCCCTTCCTACAATGAGCAGTTCTTC.

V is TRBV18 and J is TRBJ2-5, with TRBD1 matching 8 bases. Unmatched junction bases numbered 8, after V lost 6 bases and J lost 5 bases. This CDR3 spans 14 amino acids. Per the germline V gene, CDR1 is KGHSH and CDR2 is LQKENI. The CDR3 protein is CASSRTGPKETQYF. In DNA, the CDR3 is TGTGCCAGCTCCCGGACAGGGCCGAAGGAGACCCAGTACTTC. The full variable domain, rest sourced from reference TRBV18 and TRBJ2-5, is NAGVMQNPRHLVRRRGQEARLRCSPMKGHSHVYWYRQLPEEGLKFMVYLQKENIIDESGMPKERFSAEFPKEGPSILRIQQVVRGDSAAYFCASSRTGPKETQYFGPGTRLLVL.

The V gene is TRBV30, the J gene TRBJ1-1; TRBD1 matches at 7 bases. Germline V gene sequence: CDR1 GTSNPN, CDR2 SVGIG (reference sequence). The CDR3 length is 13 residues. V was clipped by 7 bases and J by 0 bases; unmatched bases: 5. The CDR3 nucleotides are TGTGCCTCAGGGACAGCAATGAACACTGAAGCTTTCTTT. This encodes CASGTAMNTEAFF.